This passage covers 7 T cell receptor beta chains from one sample sequenced in a study of regulatory T cells in long-lasting Graves disease. Time point meaning: persistent/refractory GD, antithyroid drugs over 5 years with positive TRAb. There was RNA extracted from PBMCs, and the TCR library was made from it. Assembly of TCR beta libraries relied on iRepertoire HTBI primers together with Arm-PCR of CDR3 regions. Using its own MiXCR run on the multiplex PCR reads, TCRdb lists one record per CDR3 protein. This sample has fewer than 450,000 distinct CDR3 sequences, with about a fifth found just once. This specimen consisted of peripheral blood mononuclear cells (PBMCs), obtained when the disease was refractory, from a patient treated with antithyroid drugs. The receptors were sampled from a female donor with Graves disease.

This clonotype was seen a handful of times. This chain joins TRBV30 and TRBJ1-6; D is undetermined. The CDR3 length is 13 residues. Trimming stripped 3 bases from V and 8 bases from J, with 11 bases between. Germline CDR1 is GTSNPN and CDR2 is SVGIG (reference sequence). CDR3 DNA: TGTGCCTGGAGCCCCGGATCCGATTCACCCCTCCACTTT. This codes for CAWSPGSDSPLHF.

This clonotype has at least ten counts. The chain joins TRBV27 to TRBJ2-6; maybe TRBD1 (5 bases). Germline V gene sequence: CDR1 MNHEY, CDR2 SMNVEV (reference sequence). The CDR3 has 15 residues. Trimming removed 6 bases at V and 3 bases at J, with 12 bases between. CDR3 bases: TGTGCCAGCAGACTGACAGTATATGGGGCCAACGTCCTGACTTTC. This translates into CASRLTVYGANVLTF. Full variable domain (rest looked up from reference TRBV27 and TRBJ2-6): EAQVTQNPRYLITVTGKKLTVTCSQNMNHEYMSWYRQDPGLGLRQIYYSMNVEVTDKGDVPEGYKVSRKEKRNFPLILESPSPNQTSLYFCASRLTVYGANVLTFGAGSRLTVL.

This chain joins TRBV20-1 and TRBJ2-7, with D possibly matching TRBD2 (7 bases). Trimming removed 6 bases at V and 7 bases at J, with 28 bases between. This CDR3 region has 16 residues. CDR1 DFQATT and CDR2 SNEGSKA come from the germline V gene (reference sequence). The CDR3 loop is CSARRAGARMGGEQYF. The CDR3 bases are TGCAGTGCAAGACGGGCGGGGGCTCGGATGGGGGGGGAGCAGTACTTC.

The chain employs TRBV5-1 and TRBJ2-5, with 9 bases that match TRBD1. The J segment lost 1 base and the V segment lost 3 bases, leaving 7 bases of the junction unmatched. CDR3 size: 16 residues. The germline V gene encodes CDR1 SGHRS and CDR2 YFSETQ. Here the CDR3 DNA reads TGCGCCAGCAGCTCACAGGGGGCCCCACTCCAAGAGACCCAGTACTTC. As protein: CASSSQGAPLQETQYF.

This clonotype showed up just a few times. The chain recombines TRBV7-9 with TRBJ2-7; 8 positions agree with TRBD1. The germline V gene encodes CDR1 SEHNR and CDR2 FQNEAQ (reference sequence). The CDR3 runs 15 residues. J was trimmed by 1 base and V by 5 bases; bases with no gene match: 7. The CDR3 reads CASSKGQGGSYEQYF. CDR3 sequence (DNA): TGTGCCAGCAGCAAAGGACAGGGCGGTTCCTACGAGCAGTACTTC.

This clonotype was found once. The V and J genes are TRBV10-2 and TRBJ2-2; D unresolved. CDR3 size: 15 residues. CDR1 is WSHSY, CDR2 SAAADI, per germline. Trimming removed 9 bases from V and 0 bases from J, with 14 bases in between. DNA of the CDR3: TGCGCCAGTAGATCGTTGGGATCGAACACCGGGGAGCTGTTTTTT. As protein: CASRSLGSNTGELFF.

This clonotype was recorded a few times. The chain joins TRBV6-1 to TRBJ1-5; possible D gene TRBD1, 6 bases. The V end lost 10 bases, the J end lost 0 bases, and 13 bases lay between the germline ends. The CDR3 loop spans 14 amino acids. From germline, CDR1 is MNHNS and CDR2 SASEGT. CDR3 sequence: CATRAGVSNQPQHF. The DNA for the CDR3 is TGTGCCACCCGAGCAGGGGTTAGCAATCAGCCCCAGCATTTT.